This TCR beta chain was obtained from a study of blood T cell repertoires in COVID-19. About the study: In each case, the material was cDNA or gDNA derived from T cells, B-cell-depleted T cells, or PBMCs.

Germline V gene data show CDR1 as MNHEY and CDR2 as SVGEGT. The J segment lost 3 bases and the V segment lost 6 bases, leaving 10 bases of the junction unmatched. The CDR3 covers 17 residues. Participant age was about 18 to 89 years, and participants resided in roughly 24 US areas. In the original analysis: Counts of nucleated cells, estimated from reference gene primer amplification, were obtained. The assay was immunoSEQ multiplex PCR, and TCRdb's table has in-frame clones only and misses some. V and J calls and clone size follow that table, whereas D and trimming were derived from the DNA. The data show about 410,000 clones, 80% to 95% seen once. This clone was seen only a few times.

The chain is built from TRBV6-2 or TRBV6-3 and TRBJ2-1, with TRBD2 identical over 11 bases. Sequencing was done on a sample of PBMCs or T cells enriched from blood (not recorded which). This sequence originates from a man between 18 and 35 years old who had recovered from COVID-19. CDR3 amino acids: CASSRKLAGVRYNEQFF. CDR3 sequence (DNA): TGTGCCAGCAGCCGCAAACTAGCGGGGGTCCGCTACAATGAGCAGTTCTTC.